Below, one T cell receptor (beta chain) is given with its context. What it recognizes is unknown. Libraries were prepared by immunoSEQ multiplex PCR; TCRdb keeps only in-frame clonotypes and omits some of them. The table records approximately 620,000 clones, around 97% of them present only once. The data belong to a study of shared clonotypes between healthy human individuals. Study-level findings and limits: Researchers found naive subsets generally carried larger estimated richness than memory subsets.

This CDR3 is 16 amino acids long. CDR1 SGHDT and CDR2 YYEEEE come from the germline V gene. Material for sequencing was naive CD4+ T cells sorted from blood. Subset denoted: CD45RA+ positively selected. The sequence was obtained from a woman in her twenties or thirties in good health. This rearrangement joins TRBV5-6 to TRBJ2-5; 11 bases are a match to TRBD2. The J call may be wrong; the DNA end is better matched by TRBJ2-7. Here the CDR3 DNA reads TGTGCCAGCAGCCCGACTAGCGGGGAGTGGGTCTACGAGCAGTACTTC. This codes for CASSPTSGEWVYEQYF.